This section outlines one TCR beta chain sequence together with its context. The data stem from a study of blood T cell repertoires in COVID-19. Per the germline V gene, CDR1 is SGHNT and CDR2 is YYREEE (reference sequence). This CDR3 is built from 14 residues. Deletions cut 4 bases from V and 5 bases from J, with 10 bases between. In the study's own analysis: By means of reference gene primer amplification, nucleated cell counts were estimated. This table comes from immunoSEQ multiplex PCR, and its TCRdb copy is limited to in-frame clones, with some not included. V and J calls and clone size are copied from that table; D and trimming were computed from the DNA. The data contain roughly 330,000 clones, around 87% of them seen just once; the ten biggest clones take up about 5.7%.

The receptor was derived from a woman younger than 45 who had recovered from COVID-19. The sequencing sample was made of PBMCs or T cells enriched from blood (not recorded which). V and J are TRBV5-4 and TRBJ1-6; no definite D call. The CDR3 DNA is TGTGCCAGCAGCCTCATGGGCGATAATTCACCCCTCCACTTT. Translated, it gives CASSLMGDNSPLHF.